This T cell receptor (beta chain) comes out of a study of OX40 agonist ivuxolimab in advanced cancers. Study-level information: From about 23 to 85 years was the age range, with a mean of around 57 years, and 70% to 85% were male.

The CDR3 has 15 residues. Germline V lookup: CDR1 MNHEY, CDR2 SMNVEV (reference sequence). V lost 6 bases and J lost 0, with 15 bases in between. Profiled with immunoSEQ multiplex PCR; TCRdb holds only in-frame clones, not every one. The sample holds 55,000 to 70,000 clones; roughly nine tenths are singletons and the top ten take 1.3%. Study-wide findings and caveats: Undetermined was the antigen specificity of the expanded peripheral T cells.

Details on this clone: Its antigen is currently unknown.

The sequence was collected from an adult with an advanced solid tumor such as melanoma, head and neck, liver or kidney cancer. The sequencing used CD4+ or CD8+ T cells sorted from blood, collected in a trial of the OX40 agonist ivuxolimab. The gene calls are TRBV27 and TRBJ2-7; D might be TRBD1 (6 bases). CDR3 loop: CASRASWTASYEQYF. The CDR3 nucleotides are TGTGCCAGCAGGGCATCGTGGACAGCCTCCTACGAGCAGTACTTC.